Following are 18 T cell receptor beta chains from one sample sequenced in a study of blood T cell repertoires in COVID-19. Assay used: immunoSEQ multiplex PCR; TCRdb lists only in-frame clones, some missing. This table has 95,000 to 110,000 clones, around 88% appearing once. Input material: peripheral blood. The receptors shown here come from a man between 50 and 59 years old with active or convalescent COVID-19.

The chain carries TRBV4-3 and TRBJ1-2; 8 bases agree with TRBD1. The CDR3 has 18 residues. V shed 0 bases, J shed 4 bases, and the junction held 13 bases outside the gene matches. Germline lookup yields CDR1 LGHNA and CDR2 YSLEER. CDR3 loop: CASSQEPLAGGAPYGYTF. As DNA, the CDR3 is TGCGCCAGCAGCCAAGAACCCCTCGCAGGGGGCGCGCCCTATGGCTACACCTTC.

CDR3 bases: TGTGCCAGCAGACCTGACAACACAGATACGCAGTATTTT. Translation: CASRPDNTDTQYF. The chain couples TRBV6-5 to TRBJ2-3; D is unresolved. The CDR3 length is 13 residues. V was cut by 6 bases and J by 2 bases, with 9 bases left in between. The germline V gene has CDR1 MNHEY and CDR2 SVGAGI.

This clone was counted a single time. The chain carries TRBV5-6 and TRBJ2-5; TRBD2 matches 8 bases. With V trimmed by 0 bases and J by 2 bases, 9 bases remained unmatched. CDR1 SGHDT and CDR2 YYEEEE come from the germline V gene. CDR3 length: 17 residues. CDR3 residues: CASSLGLTGGLQETQYF. CDR3 DNA: TGTGCCAGCAGCTTGGGTTTGACGGGAGGGCTACAAGAGACCCAGTACTTC.

V usage is TRBV19 and J usage is TRBJ2-7; D possibly corresponds to TRBD1 (5 bases). Trimming removed 3 bases at V and 1 base at J, with 10 bases between. Looked up from germline, CDR1 is LNHDA and CDR2 is SQIVND (reference sequence). This CDR3 contains 14 residues. DNA of the CDR3: TGTGCCAGTAGTATTCAAGGGGCTTCCTACGAGCAGTACTTC. Protein: CASSIQGASYEQYF.

The chain carries TRBV7-9 and TRBJ2-7; D is uncertain. The germline V gene has CDR1 SEHNR and CDR2 FQNEAQ (reference sequence). The ends were cut back, 0 bases at V and 7 bases at J, with 7 bases in the middle. The CDR3 covers 12 residues. The CDR3 protein is CASSLAEDEQYF. In DNA form, the CDR3 reads TGTGCCAGCAGCTTAGCCGAGGATGAGCAGTACTTC.

This clone qualifies as large. Other DNA sequences in the sample encode the same CDR3. The genes are TRBV2 and TRBJ1-5; D uncertain. This CDR3 comprises 14 residues. Trimming took 3 bases from V and 0 from J, leaving 6 bases between them. Germline V gene data show CDR1 as SNHLY and CDR2 as FYNNEI. CDR3 residues: CASSESYSNQPQHF. The CDR3 DNA follows: TGTGCCAGCAGTGAGAGCTATAGCAATCAGCCCCAGCATTTT.

V gene TRBV5-4 combines with J gene TRBJ1-2, with unresolved D. The CDR3 has 14 residues. In germline, CDR1 is SGHNT, CDR2 YYREEE (reference sequence). V lost 3 bases to trimming and J lost 6 bases, with 15 bases between them. CDR3 coding DNA: TGTGCCAGCAGCTCTGATGGGCGCAGAGATGGCTACACCTTC. Translation gives CASSSDGRRDGYTF.

V and J are TRBV2 and TRBJ2-5; possibly TRBD2 for D (6 bases). CDR3 length: 15 amino acids. V lost 7 bases and J 1 base, leaving 16 bases between the germline ends. Germline-derived CDR1 and CDR2 are SNHLY and FYNNEI. CDR3 coding DNA: TGTGCCAGCAACCGACTAGTTCCCCCCCAAGAGACCCAGTACTTC. It is translated as CASNRLVPPQETQYF.

This rearrangement joins TRBV6-1 to TRBJ1-5, with TRBD1 matching over 8 bases. The germline V gene has CDR1 MNHNS and CDR2 SASEGT. Unmatched junction bases numbered 12, after V lost 2 bases and J lost 0 bases. The CDR3 is 19 amino acids. The CDR3 spells CASSENLRDRRYSNQPQHF. As DNA, the CDR3 is TGTGCCAGCAGTGAAAATCTCCGGGACAGGCGATATAGCAATCAGCCCCAGCATTTT.

The chain links TRBV9 to TRBJ1-3; D unresolved. The CDR3 has 15 amino acids. V was trimmed by 4 bases and J by 0 bases, leaving 11 bases between them. Germline V lookup: CDR1 SGDLS, CDR2 YYNGEE. The CDR3 sequence is CASSPRHNSGNTIYF. The CDR3 DNA follows: TGTGCCAGCAGCCCCAGACACAACTCTGGAAACACCATATATTTT.

The J gene is TRBJ2-7, the V gene TRBV27; D perhaps matches TRBD2 (6 bases). Germline values: CDR1 MNHEY, CDR2 SMNVEV (reference sequence). Trimming left V 5 bases short and J 3 bases short, with 11 bases between. The CDR3 covers 13 residues. This chain's CDR3 is CASSGTSLYEQYF. The CDR3 DNA sequence: TGTGCCAGCAGTGGGACTTCTCTCTACGAGCAGTACTTC.

V and J are TRBV5-1 and TRBJ2-7; D is undetermined. The CDR3 sequence is 14 residues long. V lost 4 bases, J lost 0 bases, and 11 bases lay in between. The germline gives CDR1 SGHRS, CDR2 YFSETQ. CDR3 amino acids: CASSPESSSYEQYF. CDR3 nucleotides: TGCGCCAGCAGCCCGGAATCTAGCTCCTACGAGCAGTACTTC.

This clone appeared a few times. This CDR3 is also generated by other DNA sequences in the sample. The chain is built from TRBV7-2 and TRBJ1-4; D is ambiguous. The CDR3 has 15 amino acids. The V gene's germline CDR1 is SGHTA and CDR2 FQGNSA. V was clipped by 2 bases and J by 0 bases, with 7 bases between them. The CDR3 region has the DNA TGTGCCAGCAGCTTAAACCGAGCAACTAATGAAAAACTGTTTTTT. Encoded protein: CASSLNRATNEKLFF.

The chain links TRBV6-6 to TRBJ2-1; a possible D gene is TRBD2 (6 bases). Germline CDR1 reads MNHNY; CDR2 reads SVGAGI (reference sequence). V was pared by 6 bases and J by 3 bases, with 15 bases between. This CDR3 has 15 amino acids. CDR3 sequence reads: CASRGGTGSYNEQFF. The CDR3 bases are TGTGCCAGCAGGGGGGGAACCGGGAGCTACAATGAGCAGTTCTTC.

The V gene is TRBV9, the J gene TRBJ1-1; D might be TRBD1 (5 bases). Looked up from germline, CDR1 is SGDLS and CDR2 is YYNGEE. This CDR3 is 13 amino acids long. V lost 0 bases and J lost 3, with 6 bases in between. CDR3: CASSVGRDTEAFF. The CDR3 DNA reads TGTGCCAGCAGCGTAGGCAGGGACACTGAAGCTTTCTTT.

The gene calls are TRBV2 and TRBJ1-1; 9 bases align to TRBD1. The CDR3 runs to 14 residues. V shed 5 bases and J 2 bases; nucleotides not matched to a gene: 3. Germline loops: CDR1 SNHLY, CDR2 FYNNEI. The CDR3 sequence is CASSPGQGNTEAFF. Here the CDR3 DNA reads TGTGCCAGCAGTCCGGGACAGGGAAACACTGAAGCTTTCTTT.

The genes are TRBV4-1 and TRBJ2-1, with 7 bases aligning to TRBD2. The ends lost 3 bases at V and 7 bases at J; junction bases unmatched: 12. Germline lookup yields CDR1 MGHRA and CDR2 YSYEKL. This CDR3 contains 16 residues. In nucleotides, the CDR3 is TGCGCCAGCAGCCAGAGACTAGCTTACAAAGGGAATGAGCAGTTCTTC. It specifies CASSQRLAYKGNEQFF.

The chain is built from TRBV28 and TRBJ2-1, with a tentative D call TRBD2 (6 bases). Trimming took 3 bases from V and 7 from J, leaving 13 bases between them. In germline, CDR1 is MDHEN, CDR2 SYDVKM. The CDR3 spans 14 residues. In nucleotides, the CDR3 is TGTGCCAGCAGTTTCTTGGGAGGCGTTAATGAGCAGTTCTTC. This gives the protein CASSFLGGVNEQFF.